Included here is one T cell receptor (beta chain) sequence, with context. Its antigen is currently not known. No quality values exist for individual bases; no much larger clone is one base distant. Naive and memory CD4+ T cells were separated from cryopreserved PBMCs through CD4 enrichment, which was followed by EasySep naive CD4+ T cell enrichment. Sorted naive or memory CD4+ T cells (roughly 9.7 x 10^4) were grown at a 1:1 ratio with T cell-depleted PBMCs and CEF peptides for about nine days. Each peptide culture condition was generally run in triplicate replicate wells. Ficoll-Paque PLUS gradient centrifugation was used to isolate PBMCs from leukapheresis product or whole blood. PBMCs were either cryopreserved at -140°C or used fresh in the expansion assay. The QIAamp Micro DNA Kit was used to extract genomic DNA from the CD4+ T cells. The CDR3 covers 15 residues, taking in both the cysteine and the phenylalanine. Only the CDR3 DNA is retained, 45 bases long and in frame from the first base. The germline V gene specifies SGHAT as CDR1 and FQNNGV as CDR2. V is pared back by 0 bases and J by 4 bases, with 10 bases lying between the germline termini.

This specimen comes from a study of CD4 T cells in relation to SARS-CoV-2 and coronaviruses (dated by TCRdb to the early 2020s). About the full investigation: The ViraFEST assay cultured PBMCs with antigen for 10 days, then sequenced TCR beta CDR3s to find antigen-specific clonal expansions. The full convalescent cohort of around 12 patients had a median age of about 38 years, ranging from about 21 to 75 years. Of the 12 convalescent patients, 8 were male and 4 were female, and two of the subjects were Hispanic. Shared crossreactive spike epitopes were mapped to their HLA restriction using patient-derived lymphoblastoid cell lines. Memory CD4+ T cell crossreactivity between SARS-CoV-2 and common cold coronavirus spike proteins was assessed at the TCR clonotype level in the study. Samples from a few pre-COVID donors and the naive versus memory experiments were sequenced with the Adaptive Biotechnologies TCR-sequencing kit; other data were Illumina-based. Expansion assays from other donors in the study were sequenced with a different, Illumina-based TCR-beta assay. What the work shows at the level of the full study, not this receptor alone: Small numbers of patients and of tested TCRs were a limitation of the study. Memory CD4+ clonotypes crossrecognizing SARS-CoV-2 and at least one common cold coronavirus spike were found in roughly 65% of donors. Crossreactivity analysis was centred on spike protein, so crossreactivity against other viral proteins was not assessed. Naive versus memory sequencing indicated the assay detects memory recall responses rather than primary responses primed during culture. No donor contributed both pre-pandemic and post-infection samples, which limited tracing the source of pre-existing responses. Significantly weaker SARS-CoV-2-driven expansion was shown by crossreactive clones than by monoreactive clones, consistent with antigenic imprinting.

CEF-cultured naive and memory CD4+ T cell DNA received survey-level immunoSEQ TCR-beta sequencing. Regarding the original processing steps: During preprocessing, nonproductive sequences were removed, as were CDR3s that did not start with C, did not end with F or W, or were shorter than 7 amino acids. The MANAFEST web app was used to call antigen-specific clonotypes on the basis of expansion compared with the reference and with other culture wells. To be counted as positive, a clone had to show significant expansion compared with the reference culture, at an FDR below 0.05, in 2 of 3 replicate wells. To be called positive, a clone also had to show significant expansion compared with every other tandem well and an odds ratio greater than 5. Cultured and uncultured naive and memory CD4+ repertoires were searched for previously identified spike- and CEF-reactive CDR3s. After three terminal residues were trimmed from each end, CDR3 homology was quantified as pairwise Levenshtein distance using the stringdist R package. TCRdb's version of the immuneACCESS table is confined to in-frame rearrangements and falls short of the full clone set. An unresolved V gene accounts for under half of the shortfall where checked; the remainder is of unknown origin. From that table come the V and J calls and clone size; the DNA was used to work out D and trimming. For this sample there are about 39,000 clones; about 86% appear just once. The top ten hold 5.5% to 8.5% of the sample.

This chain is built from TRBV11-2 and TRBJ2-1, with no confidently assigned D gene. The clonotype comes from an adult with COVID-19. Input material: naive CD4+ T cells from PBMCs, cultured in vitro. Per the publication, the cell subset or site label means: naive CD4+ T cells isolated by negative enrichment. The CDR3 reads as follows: CASSLDYSRYNEQFF. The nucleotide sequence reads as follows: TGTGCCAGCAGCTTAGACTACTCGCGGTACAATGAGCAGTTCTTC.